This T cell receptor beta chain was sequenced in a study of shared clonotypes between healthy human individuals. In the study overall: A few men and two women, aged 18 to 49, were donors. Study-level findings and limits: On the whole, naive subsets had larger estimated richness than memory subsets had. Compared with clonotypes that all four donors shared, non-shared clonotypes had lower generation probabilities. The sharing of 5% to 6.5% of naive CD4 clonotypes was seen across a handful of donors.

Naive CD8 cells, CD45RO-negative and positively selected for CCR7, excluded terminally differentiated effector memory CD45RA+ cells. Sequenced by immunoSEQ multiplex PCR; TCRdb stores in-frame clones only, minus some. The top ten clones hold less than 0.13% of a sample with about 650,000 clones, nearly 97% of them seen once. There are 16 residues in the CDR3. Regarding this clone: Its antigen is not known.

Sequences were obtained from naive CD8+ T cells sorted from blood. The TCR originated in a young woman in good health. The chain combines TRBV21-1 with TRBJ2-4; the table names TRBD1, a call not compared with the DNA. TRBV21-1 has pseudogene status. CDR3 nucleotide sequence: TGTGCCAGCAGAAGATTGCTACAGCAAAGAAAAAACATTCAGTACTTC. This encodes CASRRLLQQRKNIQYF.